The clone carrying this T cell receptor beta chain was seen at least ten times. As yet, its antigen is unknown. The record originates from a study of neurological immune-mediated disorders. Study-wide background: Multiple sclerosis patients numbering about 34 comprised approximately 30 relapsing-remitting and 3 secondary progressive patients.

The unsorted libraries were prepared from 2 million PBMCs (stored at -80 C). TCRdb processed the 5' RACE reads anew with MiXCR; each CDR3 protein has one entry. Of fewer than 60,000 distinct CDR3 sequences in the sample, less than 4% were seen once. Study results and caveats: Across subjects, expanded clones had no CDR3 amino acid sequences in common, pointing to private repertoires in all groups. The multiple sclerosis repertoire cluster lacked an association with any feature, whether clinical or MRI.

This CDR3 comprises 15 residues. Trimming removed 6 bases at V and 2 bases at J, with 17 bases between. CDR1 and CDR2 (germline): SNHLY, FYNNEI. The source of this sequence is a man in his 60s with multiple sclerosis. J is TRBJ2-7 and V is TRBV2; maybe TRBD1 (6 bases). Material: PBMCs. In DNA form, the CDR3 reads TGTGCCAGCAGAAACAGGCAGGGGATCACCTACGAGCAGTACTTC. Its translation is CASRNRQGITYEQYF.